This T cell receptor (beta chain) comes out of a study of cytomegalovirus exposure and HLA in healthy donors. Study-wide context: As an earlier analysis found, 150 million to 200 million T cells yielded fewer than 130 million unique TCR beta sequences. Study results and limitations: When a later analysis compared HLA-associated TCR beta chains with equally common others, the HLA-associated chains turned out to be more clonally expanded and to have lower generation probabilities. Most TCR sequences were seen very rarely across donors, but some public TCRs occurred in many.

In the case of this clone: Its antigen is still unknown.

The PCR ran on 60 Vbeta and 13 Jbeta primers. Clones were sequenced by immunoSEQ multiplex PCR, and TCRdb holds only the in-frame ones, with some missing. The table shows fewer than 60,000 clones, with around 72% occurring only once. Trimming removed 4 bases from V and 4 bases from J; junction bases left unmatched: 2. Looked up from germline, CDR1 is GTSNPN and CDR2 is SVGIG (reference sequence). The CDR3 consists of 12 residues. The chain uses TRBV30 and TRBJ1-2; 8 bases agree with TRBD1. The source is a woman aged 45 to 65 in good health and CMV-seropositive. The sequenced sample was PBMCs. The CDR3 region is CAWIRGPYGYTF. CDR3 in DNA: TGTGCCTGGATCAGGGGGCCCTATGGCTACACCTTC.